This T cell receptor beta chain is from a study of blood T cell repertoires in COVID-19. Study-level background: The analysed material was cDNA or gDNA that came from T cells, B-cell-depleted T cells, or PBMCs.

The Seattle site enrolled patients during active infection and followed them longitudinally. The CDR3 runs 13 residues. Trimming cost V 0 bases and J 8 bases, with 5 bases left between them. Looked up from germline, CDR1 is SGHTA and CDR2 is FQGNSA. Using immunoSEQ multiplex PCR, the repertoire was profiled, and TCRdb retains in-frame clones only, with some absent. The data show a few hundred thousand clones, 83% seen once. Sequencing input: peripheral blood. The chain is built from TRBV7-2 and TRBJ1-6; weak D call: TRBD1 (5 bases). The TCR was taken from a woman in her twenties or thirties with COVID-19, enrolled during active disease. This chain's CDR3 is CASSLARDSPLHF. In DNA, the CDR3 is TGTGCCAGCAGCTTAGCCAGGGATTCACCCCTCCACTTT.